This is a list of T cell receptor beta chains from one sample in a study of blood T cell repertoires in COVID-19. Measured with immunoSEQ multiplex PCR; TCRdb has only the in-frame clones, and not every one. The sample records 110,000 to 150,000 clones, 75% to 90% being singletons. Material: peripheral blood. The receptors were sampled from a man in his 70s who had recovered from COVID-19. Both conserved end residues are part of each CDR3. A D gene is named only where the DNA matches it firmly. The listing skips clone size in some rows; elsewhere it reads once, few, many or a size class.

J gene | D gene | V gene | clone size | CDR3 DNA | CDR3 protein
TRBJ2-7 | . | TRBV18 | . | TGTGCCAGCTCACCACGGCTCGGAGGTAAAGGGATCTACGAGCAGTACTTC | CASSPRLGGKGIYEQYF
TRBJ2-5 | TRBD2 | TRBV29-1 | . | TGCAGCGGACTAGCACCAGGTCGTGAGACCCAGTACTTC | CSGLAPGRETQYF
TRBJ2-5 | . | TRBV24-1 | few | TGTGCCACCAGTGATGGGGCGCAAGAGACCCAGTACTTC | CATSDGAQETQYF
TRBJ1-4 | . | TRBV12-3/TRBV12-4 | . | TGTGCCAGCAGTCCCTCAACTAATGAAAAACTGTTTTTT | CASSPSTNEKLFF
TRBJ2-5 | TRBD2 | TRBV12-5 | . | TGTGCTAGTGGTCCCGGGGATAGCGGGAGGGGAGAGACCCAGTACTTC | CASGPGDSGRGETQYF
TRBJ1-2 | TRBD1 | TRBV18 | . | TGTGCCAGCTCACCACCCGGGACAGCCTACTATGGCTACACCTTC | CASSPPGTAYYGYTF
TRBJ1-1 | . | TRBV7-9 | . | TGTGCCAGCAGCCCCGACCAGGGCACTGAAGCTTTCTTT | CASSPDQGTEAFF
TRBJ1-2 | . | TRBV29-1 | few | TGCAGCGTCCCCCAGGGGATGGATGGCTACACCTTC | CSVPQGMDGYTF
TRBJ2-7 | . | TRBV27 | . | TGTGCCAGCAGTCCCCTTTTACAATACGAGCAGTACTTC | CASSPLLQYEQYF
TRBJ2-5 | TRBD2 | TRBV7-2 | . | TGTGCCAGCAGCTTAGCAAGCGGGGTGCTCCAAGAGACCCAGTACTTC | CASSLASGVLQETQYF
TRBJ1-4 | . | TRBV6-1 | . | TGTGCCAGCAGTGATTTTCCGACTTCAACTAATGAAAAACTGTTTTTT | CASSDFPTSTNEKLFF
TRBJ1-1 | TRBD1 | TRBV5-1 | few | TGCGCCAGCAGCTTTGGGACAGAGGGCACTGAAGCTTTCTTT | CASSFGTEGTEAFF
TRBJ2-2 | . | TRBV6-5 | . | TGTGCCAGCAGGAACCGGGACACCGGGGAGCTGTTTTTT | CASRNRDTGELFF
TRBJ1-1 | . | TRBV3-1/TRBV3-2 | . | TGTGCCAGCAGCCAGAACACGAACACTGAAGCTTTCTTT | CASSQNTNTEAFF
TRBJ1-5 | . | TRBV24-1 | . | TGTGCCACCCGGGCGGGTAGCAATCAGCCCCAGCATTTT | CATRAGSNQPQHF
TRBJ2-5 | TRBD2 | TRBV27 | once | TGTGCCAGCAGTGACCTTGGACTAGCGGGAGGGATACAAGAGACCCAGTACTTC | CASSDLGLAGGIQETQYF
TRBJ1-1 | . | TRBV10-3 | . | TGTGCCACCCAGGGGAACACTGAAGCTTTCTTT | CATQGNTEAFF
TRBJ2-7 | . | TRBV3-1/TRBV3-2 | . | TGTGCCAGCAGTTCACTAGCCAAATTTCGAGACGAGCAGTACTTC | CASSSLAKFRDEQYF
TRBJ2-3 | . | TRBV29-1 | few | TGCAGCGTGTCCGGACAGAGCACAGATACGCAGTATTTT | CSVSGQSTDTQYF
TRBJ2-3 | . | TRBV29-1 | . | TGCAGCGTATGGGGGCCCACAGATACGCAGTATTTT | CSVWGPTDTQYF
TRBJ2-3 | . | TRBV30 | . | TGTGCCTGGAAAAGTTCGAATCCGGCAGATACGCAGTATTTT | CAWKSSNPADTQYF
TRBJ2-5 | . | TRBV4-1 | . | TGCGCCAGCAGCCAAGTTAACAGTAAAGAGACCCAGTACTTC | CASSQVNSKETQYF
TRBJ2-7 | TRBD1 | TRBV5-1 | . | TGCGCCAGCAGCACCGGACAGGGACGCGAGCAGTACTTC | CASSTGQGREQYF
TRBJ2-7 | . | TRBV5-1 | . | TGCGCCAGCAGCTTGGGACAGCCGGCCTACGAGCAGTACTTC | CASSLGQPAYEQYF
TRBJ2-3 | . | TRBV18 | . | TGTGCCAGCTCACCCTCCAGGGGCACAGATACGCAGTATTTT | CASSPSRGTDTQYF
TRBJ2-5 | . | TRBV5-6 | . | TGTGCCAGCAGCCCGTTGGGGGGACGCTGGGAGACCCAGTACTTC | CASSPLGGRWETQYF
TRBJ2-1 | TRBD1 | TRBV19 | . | TGTGCCAGTAGGATAGGGAGGGACAGGGGCAATGAGCAGTTCTTC | CASRIGRDRGNEQFF
TRBJ2-5 | TRBD2 | TRBV15 | . | TGTGCCACCAGCAGGAGCGGGAGGGCGGAGGAGACCCAGTACTTC | CATSRSGRAEETQYF
TRBJ1-4 | . | TRBV6-6 | . | TGTGCCAGCAGTAGATCCGGGACAGAAAAACTGTTTTTT | CASSRSGTEKLFF
TRBJ1-5 | TRBD1 | TRBV5-8 | . | TGTGCCAGCAGCAACGACCGGGACAGGGTGGTCCAGCCCCAGCATTTT | CASSNDRDRVVQPQHF
TRBJ2-2 | . | TRBV7-9 | . | TGTGCCAGCAGCTTTTATTCAGCGAACACCGGGGAGCTGTTTTTT | CASSFYSANTGELFF
TRBJ2-3 | TRBD1 | TRBV6-5 | . | TGTGCCAGCAGTCCACAGGGGTCCACTGCAGATACGCAGTATTTT | CASSPQGSTADTQYF
TRBJ2-3 | . | TRBV7-6 | . | TGTGCCAGCAGCCCACAGGCATCCAGCACAGATACGCAGTATTTT | CASSPQASSTDTQYF
TRBJ2-4 | TRBD2 | TRBV5-8 | . | TGTGCCAGCAGCCAGAGCCGAGGACTAGCGGTAGCCAAAAACATTCAGTACTTC | CASSQSRGLAVAKNIQYF
TRBJ2-5 | . | TRBV18 | . | TGTGCCAGCTCACCACCGTTAGGCGGGACCCAGTACTTC | CASSPPLGGTQYF
TRBJ2-2 | . | TRBV14 | . | TGTGCCAGCAGCCAACAGACGAGCGGGAACACCGGGGAGCTGTTTTTT | CASSQQTSGNTGELFF
TRBJ2-1 | . | TRBV7-8 | . | TGTGCCAGCAGCCGGGGCAGCCAAAATGAGCAGTTCTTC | CASSRGSQNEQFF
TRBJ1-4 | . | TRBV21-1 | once | TGTGCCAGCAGCAAAATGGACAAGAGTGAAAAACTGTTTTTT | CASSKMDKSEKLFF
TRBJ1-1 | . | TRBV21-1 | few | TGTGCCAGCAGCAAAGGTGGTCGGGGGAACGGGTGTAACACTGAAGCTTTCTTT | CASSKGGRGNGCNTEAFF
TRBJ1-2 | . | TRBV7-9 | . | TGTGCCAGCAGCCAGACGACAGACCAAACCCGCTTC | CASSQTTDQTRF
TRBJ2-1 | . | TRBV3-1/TRBV3-2 | . | TGTGCCAGCAGCCAACTACGACTAGGCATTTTCTTC | CASSQLRLGIFF
TRBJ2-7 | TRBD1 | TRBV9 | . | TGTGCCAGCAGCGAAGGGGGCACAGGTTACGAGCAGTACTTC | CASSEGGTGYEQYF
TRBJ2-5 | TRBD2 | TRBV2 | . | TGTGCCAGCATTCAAGGACTAGCGGGACAAGAGACCCAGTACTTC | CASIQGLAGQETQYF
TRBJ1-5 | . | TRBV7-2 | few | TGTGCCAGCAGCTTAGCGATACAGGGTAATCAGCCCCAGCATTTT | CASSLAIQGNQPQHF
TRBJ2-7 | TRBD2 | TRBV12-5 | . | TGTGCTAGTGGTTTGGCCTTAGCGGGAGTGGCCCCTGGGGAGCAGTACTTC | CASGLALAGVAPGEQYF
TRBJ2-5 | . | TRBV11-1 | . | TGTGCCAGCAGCTTATTAGTGGAAGAGACCCAGTACTTC | CASSLLVEETQYF
TRBJ1-2 | . | TRBV29-1 | . | TGCAGCGTTGTCCCCTTCGCAGATTCCTCACCATATGGCTACACCTTC | CSVVPFADSSPYGYTF
TRBJ2-5 | . | TRBV7-2 | . | TGTGCCACCAGGGGAGGGGCAGAGACCCAGTACTTC | CATRGGAETQYF
TRBJ2-1 | TRBD2 | TRBV6-5 | . | TGTGCCAGCAGTTACGGTCTAGCGGAATACAATGAGCAGTTCTTC | CASSYGLAEYNEQFF
TRBJ2-5 | TRBD1 | TRBV19 | . | TGTGCCAGTAGTATGGCACCGGGACAGGGGTACGAGACCCAGTACTTC | CASSMAPGQGYETQYF
TRBJ2-3 | . | TRBV5-5 | once | TGTGCCAGCAGCTCGAATCCGGCAGATACGCAGTATTTT | CASSSNPADTQYF
TRBJ1-2 | . | TRBV30 | . | TGTGCCTGGAAATCTCTCGCTGGTCCTCCGTTGAGGTTC | CAWKSLAGPPLRF
TRBJ1-1 | . | TRBV2 | . | TGTGCCAGCAGACGACAGGAGAACACTGAAGCTTTCTTT | CASRRQENTEAFF
TRBJ1-3 | TRBD1 | TRBV11-3 | . | TGTGCCAGCAGCCCGGACAGGGGGCCTGGAAACACCATATATTTT | CASSPDRGPGNTIYF
TRBJ2-3 | TRBD2 | TRBV6-5 | once | TGTGCCAGCAGGAGGCGGGAGGGCACAGATACGCAGTATTTT | CASRRREGTDTQYF
TRBJ2-3 | . | TRBV6-1 | . | TGTGCCAGCAGTGACCGGTTTGAGGACTACACAGATACGCAGTATTTT | CASSDRFEDYTDTQYF